Listed below are T cell receptor beta chains from one sample, sequenced in a study of T cell responses to AZD1222 COVID-19 vaccine. Clones were sequenced by immunoSEQ multiplex PCR, and TCRdb holds only the in-frame ones, with some missing. The repertoire holds tens of thousands of clones, with 88% as singletons. Sequences were derived from peripheral blood, sampled on day 0 of MenACWY control vaccination. The source of these receptors is an adult in good health. CDR3s leave out the opening cysteine and the closing phenylalanine or tryptophan. The order of the fields is J gene, V gene, CDR3 protein.

J: TRBJ2-7
V: TRBV18
CDR3: ASSPAAGGHSYEQY

J: TRBJ1-4
V: TRBV7-3
CDR3: ASSLQATQTNEKLF

J: TRBJ1-4
V: TRBV27
CDR3: ASSLVRDEKLF

J: TRBJ2-7
V: TRBV11-2
CDR3: ASSTQRGPSYEQY

J: TRBJ2-1
V: TRBV7-2
CDR3: ASSLASRGAGARTYNEQF

J: TRBJ2-5
V: TRBV12-3/TRBV12-4
CDR3: ASSFAFETQY

J: TRBJ2-1
V: TRBV19
CDR3: ASSLSGGALHNEQF

J: TRBJ1-1
V: TRBV6-5
CDR3: ASNQWMNTEAF

J: TRBJ1-1
V: TRBV6-5
CDR3: ASSSDINTEAF

J: TRBJ2-5
V: TRBV6-2/TRBV6-3
CDR3: ASSSTGRTEETQY

J: TRBJ1-5
V: TRBV18
CDR3: ASSPPQGSQH

J: TRBJ2-5
V: TRBV25-1
CDR3: ASSEWGGGRETQY

J: TRBJ1-3
V: TRBV5-1
CDR3: ASSLQGILSGNTIY

J: TRBJ1-2
V: TRBV4-1
CDR3: ASSQEAPPQGANYGYT

J: TRBJ1-5
V: TRBV6-6
CDR3: ASSYFGGDSNQPQH

J: TRBJ2-7
V: TRBV7-9
CDR3: ASSRQGTYEQY

J: TRBJ1-4
V: TRBV6-6
CDR3: ASSTVQGGGEKLF

J: TRBJ2-7
V: TRBV27
CDR3: ASSRRDKSSYEQY

J: TRBJ2-7
V: TRBV11-2
CDR3: ASSSGLNQY

J: TRBJ1-1
V: TRBV11-3
CDR3: ASSLKNLNTEAF

J: TRBJ2-7
V: TRBV4-3
CDR3: ASSQDGMGGLEQY

J: TRBJ1-2
V: TRBV6-5
CDR3: ASSSGQAAYNYGYT

J: TRBJ2-7
V: TRBV4-3
CDR3: ASSQDGTGVYEQY

J: TRBJ2-4
V: TRBV24-1
CDR3: ATSDWGGAKNIQY

J: TRBJ1-1
V: TRBV7-3
CDR3: ASSQQGANTEAF

J: TRBJ1-5
V: TRBV4-1
CDR3: ASSQVGPEDQPQH

J: TRBJ1-1
V: TRBV7-8
CDR3: ASSLVYNGGEAF

J: TRBJ1-2
V: TRBV5-5
CDR3: ASSPDPTGGIGYT

J: TRBJ1-5
V: TRBV3-1/TRBV3-2
CDR3: ASSPKHGGSNQPQH

J: TRBJ2-5
V: TRBV18
CDR3: ASSVQETQY

J: TRBJ2-5
V: TRBV6-5
CDR3: ASSLTGGRVETQY

J: TRBJ2-7
V: TRBV2
CDR3: ASSESGGAYEQY

J: TRBJ2-5
V: TRBV5-1
CDR3: ASSLAVAGGPQETQY

J: TRBJ2-5
V: TRBV7-9
CDR3: ASRRTSGGAETQY

J: TRBJ1-2
V: TRBV28
CDR3: ASRDPVNYGYT

J: TRBJ2-1
V: TRBV6-4
CDR3: AIRRGRGQPVTDEQF

J: TRBJ2-3
V: TRBV28
CDR3: ASSLRGWYNTDTQY

J: TRBJ1-6
V: TRBV3-1/TRBV3-2
CDR3: ASSQGSNWGGISPLH

J: TRBJ2-1
V: TRBV10-3
CDR3: ASLAGGRNEQF